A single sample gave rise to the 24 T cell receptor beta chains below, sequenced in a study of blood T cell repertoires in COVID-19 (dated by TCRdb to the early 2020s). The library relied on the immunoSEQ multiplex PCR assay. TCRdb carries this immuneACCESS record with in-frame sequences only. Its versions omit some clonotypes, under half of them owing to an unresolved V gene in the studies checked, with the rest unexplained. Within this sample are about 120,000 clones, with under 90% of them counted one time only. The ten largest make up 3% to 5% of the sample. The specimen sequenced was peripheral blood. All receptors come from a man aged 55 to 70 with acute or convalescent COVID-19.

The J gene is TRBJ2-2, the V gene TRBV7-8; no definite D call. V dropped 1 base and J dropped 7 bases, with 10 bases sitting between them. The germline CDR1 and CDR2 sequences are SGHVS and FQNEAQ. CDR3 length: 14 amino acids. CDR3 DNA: TGTGCCAGCAGCTTAGGAGAATCGTTCGGGGAGCTGTTTTTT. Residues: CASSLGESFGELFF.

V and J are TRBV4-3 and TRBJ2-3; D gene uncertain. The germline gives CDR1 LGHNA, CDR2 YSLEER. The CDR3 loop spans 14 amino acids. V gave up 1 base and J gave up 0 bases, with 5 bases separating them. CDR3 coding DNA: TGCGCCAGCAGCCAAGTCCTCAGCACAGATACGCAGTATTTT. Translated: CASSQVLSTDTQYF.

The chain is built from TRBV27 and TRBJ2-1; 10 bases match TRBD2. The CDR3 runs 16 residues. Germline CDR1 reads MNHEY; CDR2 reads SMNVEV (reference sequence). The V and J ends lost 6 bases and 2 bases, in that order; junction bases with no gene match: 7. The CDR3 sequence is CASRVGTSETYNEQFF. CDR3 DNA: TGTGCCAGCAGGGTTGGGACTAGCGAGACCTACAATGAGCAGTTCTTC.

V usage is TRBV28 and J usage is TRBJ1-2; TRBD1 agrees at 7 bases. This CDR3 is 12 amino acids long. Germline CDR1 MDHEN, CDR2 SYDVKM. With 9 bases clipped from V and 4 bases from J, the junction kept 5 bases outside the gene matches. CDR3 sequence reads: CASSGGFYGYTF. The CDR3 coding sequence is TGTGCCAGTTCAGGGGGGTTCTATGGCTACACCTTC.

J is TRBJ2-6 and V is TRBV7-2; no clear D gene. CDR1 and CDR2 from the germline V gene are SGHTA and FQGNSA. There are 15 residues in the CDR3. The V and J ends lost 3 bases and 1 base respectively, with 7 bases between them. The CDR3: CASSLRRSGANVLTF. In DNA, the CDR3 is TGTGCCAGCAGCTTGAGGCGGTCTGGGGCCAACGTCCTGACTTTC.

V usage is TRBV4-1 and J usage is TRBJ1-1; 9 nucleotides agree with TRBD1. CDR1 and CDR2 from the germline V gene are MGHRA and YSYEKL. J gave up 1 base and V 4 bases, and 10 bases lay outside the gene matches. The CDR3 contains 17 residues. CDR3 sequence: CASSPRDREWRNTEAFF. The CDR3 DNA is TGCGCCAGCAGCCCCCGGGACAGGGAGTGGAGGAACACTGAAGCTTTCTTT.

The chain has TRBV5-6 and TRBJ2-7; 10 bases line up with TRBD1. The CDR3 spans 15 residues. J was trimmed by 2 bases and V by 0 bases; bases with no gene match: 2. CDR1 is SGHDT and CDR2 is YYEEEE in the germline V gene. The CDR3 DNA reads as TGTGCCAGCAGCTTGGAAGGGACAGGGGCCTACGAGCAGTACTTC. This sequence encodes CASSLEGTGAYEQYF.

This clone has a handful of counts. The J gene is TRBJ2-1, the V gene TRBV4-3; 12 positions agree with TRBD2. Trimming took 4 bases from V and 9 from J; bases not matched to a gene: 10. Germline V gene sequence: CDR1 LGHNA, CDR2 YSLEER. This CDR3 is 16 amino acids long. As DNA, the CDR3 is TGCGCCAGCAGCCCGGGGGGGACTAGCGGGTCGGGTGAGCAGTTCTTC. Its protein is CASSPGGTSGSGEQFF.

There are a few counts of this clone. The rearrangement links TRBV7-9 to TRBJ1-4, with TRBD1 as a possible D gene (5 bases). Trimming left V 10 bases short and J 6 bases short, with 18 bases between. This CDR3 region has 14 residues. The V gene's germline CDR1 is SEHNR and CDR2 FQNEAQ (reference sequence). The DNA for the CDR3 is TGTGCCACTCGGCAGGGTCTCGGGTATGAAAAACTGTTTTTT. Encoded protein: CATRQGLGYEKLFF.

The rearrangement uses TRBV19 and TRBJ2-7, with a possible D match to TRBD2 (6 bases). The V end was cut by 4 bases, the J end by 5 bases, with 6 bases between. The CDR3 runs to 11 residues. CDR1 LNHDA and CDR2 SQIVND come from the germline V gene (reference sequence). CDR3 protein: CASSTGDEQYF. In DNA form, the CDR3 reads TGTGCCAGTAGTACGGGGGACGAGCAGTACTTC.

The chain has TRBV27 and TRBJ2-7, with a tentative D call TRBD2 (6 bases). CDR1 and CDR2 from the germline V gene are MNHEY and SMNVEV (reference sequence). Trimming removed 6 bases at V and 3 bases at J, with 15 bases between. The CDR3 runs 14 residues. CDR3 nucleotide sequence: TGTGCCAGCAGCCCTTCTAGCGCCCACTACGAGCAGTACTTC. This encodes CASSPSSAHYEQYF.

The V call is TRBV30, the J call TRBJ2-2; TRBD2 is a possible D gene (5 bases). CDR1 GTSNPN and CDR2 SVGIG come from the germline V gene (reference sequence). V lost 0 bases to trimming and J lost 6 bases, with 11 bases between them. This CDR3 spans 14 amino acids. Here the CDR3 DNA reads TGTGCCTGGAGTGTACTGCTGGAGGCCGGGGAGCTGTTTTTT. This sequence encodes CAWSVLLEAGELFF.

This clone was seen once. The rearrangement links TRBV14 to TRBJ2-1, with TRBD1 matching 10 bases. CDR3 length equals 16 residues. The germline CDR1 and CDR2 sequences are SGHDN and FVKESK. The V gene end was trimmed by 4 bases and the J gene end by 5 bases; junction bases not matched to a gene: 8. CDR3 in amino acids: CASSLSYGQGDNEQFF. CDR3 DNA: TGTGCCAGCAGCCTATCGTACGGACAGGGGGACAATGAGCAGTTCTTC.

The CDR3 sequence: CATSDSTRQGVNQPQHF. The CDR3 region has the DNA TGTGCCACCAGTGATTCTACCCGACAGGGCGTTAATCAGCCCCAGCATTTT. The chain links TRBV24-1 to TRBJ1-5; the match to TRBD1 covers 7 bases. CDR1 KGHDR and CDR2 SFDVKD come from the germline V gene. There are 17 residues in the CDR3. The trim removed 2 bases at V and 4 bases at J, leaving 10 bases unmatched.

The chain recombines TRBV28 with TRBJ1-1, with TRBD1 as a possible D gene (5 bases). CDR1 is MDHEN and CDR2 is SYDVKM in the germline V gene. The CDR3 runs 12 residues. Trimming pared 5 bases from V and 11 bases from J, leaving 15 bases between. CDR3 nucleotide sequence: TGTGCCAGCAGTCTAGGGCAGGGCTGGGCTTTCTTT. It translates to CASSLGQGWAFF.

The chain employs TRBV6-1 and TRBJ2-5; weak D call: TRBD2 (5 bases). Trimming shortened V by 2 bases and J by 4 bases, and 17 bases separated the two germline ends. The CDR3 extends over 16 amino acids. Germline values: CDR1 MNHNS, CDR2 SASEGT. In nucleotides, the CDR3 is TGTGCCAGCAGTGAAATCCCGGGAATGGTGGCAGAGACCCAGTACTTC. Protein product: CASSEIPGMVAETQYF.

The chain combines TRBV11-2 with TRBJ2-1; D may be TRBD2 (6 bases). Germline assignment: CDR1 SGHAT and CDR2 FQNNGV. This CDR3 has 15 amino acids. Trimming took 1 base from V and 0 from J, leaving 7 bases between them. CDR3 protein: CASSLVSGSYNEQFF. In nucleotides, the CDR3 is TGTGCCAGCAGCTTAGTTAGCGGCTCCTACAATGAGCAGTTCTTC. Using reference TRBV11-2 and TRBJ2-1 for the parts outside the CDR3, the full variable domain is EAGVAQSPRYKIIEKRQSVAFWCNPISGHATLYWYQQILGQGPKLLIQFQNNGVVDDSQLPKDRFSAERLKGVDSTLKIQPAKLEDSAVYLCASSLVSGSYNEQFFGPGTRLTVL.

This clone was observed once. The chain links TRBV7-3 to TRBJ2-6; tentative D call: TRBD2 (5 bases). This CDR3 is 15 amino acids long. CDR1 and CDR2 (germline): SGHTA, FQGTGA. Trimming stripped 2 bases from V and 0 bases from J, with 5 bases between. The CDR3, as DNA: TGTGCCAGCAGCTTAGGGAGCTCTGGGGCCAACGTCCTGACTTTC. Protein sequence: CASSLGSSGANVLTF.

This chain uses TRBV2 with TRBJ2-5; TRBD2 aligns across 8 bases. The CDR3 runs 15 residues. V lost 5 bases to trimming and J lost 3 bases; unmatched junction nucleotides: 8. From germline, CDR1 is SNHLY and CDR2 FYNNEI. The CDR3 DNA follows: TGTGCCAGCAGTCCACCCCGGGGGGGAGAAGAGACCCAGTACTTC. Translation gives CASSPPRGGEETQYF.

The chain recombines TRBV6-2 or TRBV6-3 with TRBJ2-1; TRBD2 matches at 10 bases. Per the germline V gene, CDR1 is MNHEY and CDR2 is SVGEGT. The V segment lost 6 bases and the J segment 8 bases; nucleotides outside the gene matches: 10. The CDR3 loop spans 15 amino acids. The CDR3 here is CASSSRGSGRDEQFF. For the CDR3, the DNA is TGTGCCAGCAGCTCTCGGGGAAGCGGGAGGGATGAGCAGTTCTTC.

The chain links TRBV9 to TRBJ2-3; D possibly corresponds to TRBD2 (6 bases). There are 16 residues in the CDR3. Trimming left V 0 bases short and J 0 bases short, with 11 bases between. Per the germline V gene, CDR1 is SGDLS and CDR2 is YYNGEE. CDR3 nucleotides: TGTGCCAGCAGCGTAGAGGCGGGGTCTAGCACAGATACGCAGTATTTT. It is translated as CASSVEAGSSTDTQYF.

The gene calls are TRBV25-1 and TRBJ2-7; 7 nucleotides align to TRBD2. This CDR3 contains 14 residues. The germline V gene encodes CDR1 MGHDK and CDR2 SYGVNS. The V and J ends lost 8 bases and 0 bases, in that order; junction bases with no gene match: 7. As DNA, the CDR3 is TGTGCCAGCGGGTCTAGCGGAAGCTCCTACGAGCAGTACTTC. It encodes CASGSSGSSYEQYF.

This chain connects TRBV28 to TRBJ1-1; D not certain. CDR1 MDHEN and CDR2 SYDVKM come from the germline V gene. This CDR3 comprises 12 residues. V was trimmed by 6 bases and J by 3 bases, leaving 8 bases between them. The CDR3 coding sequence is TGTGCCAGCAGCCCCCTTCACACTGAAGCTTTCTTT. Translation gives CASSPLHTEAFF.

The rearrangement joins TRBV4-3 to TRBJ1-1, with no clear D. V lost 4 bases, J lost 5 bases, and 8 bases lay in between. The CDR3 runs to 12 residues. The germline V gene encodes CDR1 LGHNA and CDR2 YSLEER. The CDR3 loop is CASSPPRTEAFF. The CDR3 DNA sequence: TGCGCCAGCAGCCCCCCCCGGACTGAAGCTTTCTTT.